The next 6 T cell receptor beta chains were all read from a single sample in a study of siplizumab effects on memory and regulatory T cells. Sequencing used immunoSEQ multiplex PCR; TCRdb keeps in-frame clones, though not all of them. The sample includes 50,000 to 75,000 clones, about 80% seen only once; the top ten take roughly 0.4%. The sample consisted of memory CD4+ T cells sorted from blood. These TCRs come from a human donor in good health.

This clone was seen more than once but under ten times. V gene TRBV7-2 combines with J gene TRBJ1-6; D is uncertain. Trimming removed 2 bases at V and 10 bases at J, with 12 bases between. The CDR3 consists of 14 residues. Germline V CDR1 and CDR2: SGHTA, FQGNSA. The chain's CDR3 is CASSLLNAGSPLHF. CDR3 sequence (DNA): TGTGCCAGCAGCTTATTAAACGCTGGATCACCCCTCCACTTT.

The V and J genes are TRBV12-5 and TRBJ2-7, with 8 bases fitting TRBD1. CDR1 LGHNT and CDR2 FRNRAP come from the germline V gene. This CDR3 is built from 14 residues. J gave up 4 bases and V 6 bases, and 8 bases lay outside the gene matches. CDR3 loop: CASGPSRGQYEQYF. The DNA for the CDR3 is TGTGCTAGTGGGCCCTCCAGGGGGCAATACGAGCAGTACTTC.

V gene TRBV9 combines with J gene TRBJ2-3; 12 bases map to TRBD2. This CDR3 contains 15 residues. V was pared by 6 bases and J by 6 bases, with 8 bases of the junction left unmatched. CDR1 is SGDLS, CDR2 YYNGEE, per germline. In nucleotides, the CDR3 is TGTGCCAGCACCCGACTAGCGGGGGAAGGGGATACGCAGTATTTT. The encoded protein is CASTRLAGEGDTQYF.

The chain joins TRBV16 to TRBJ1-5; D is possibly TRBD1 (5 bases). Trimming took off 0 bases at V and 3 bases at J, with 9 bases between the two ends. The CDR3 has 15 residues. Germline V CDR1 and CDR2: KGHSY, FQNENV. CDR3 DNA: TGTGCCAGCAGCCAATCGGGACCCGTCAATCAGCCCCAGCATTTT. Its protein product is CASSQSGPVNQPQHF.

This chain uses TRBV9 with TRBJ2-2; possible D gene TRBD2, 6 bases. This CDR3 is built from 17 residues. Germline values: CDR1 SGDLS, CDR2 YYNGEE. V shed 4 bases and J shed 3 bases, with 19 bases lying between them. The CDR3 bases are TGTGCCAGCAGCTTCGGGAGTACCACCGCCCACACCGGGGAGCTGTTTTTT. Encoded protein: CASSFGSTTAHTGELFF.

This clone has only one observation. V and J are TRBV7-7 and TRBJ2-2; 9 positions match TRBD1. Germline values: CDR1 SSHAT, CDR2 FNYEAQ (reference sequence). V was pared by 5 bases and J by 5 bases, with 6 bases of the junction left unmatched. The CDR3 runs to 15 residues. CDR3 loop: CASSPGTGSTGELFF. The DNA for the CDR3 is TGTGCCAGCAGCCCCGGGACAGGGAGTACCGGGGAGCTGTTTTTT.